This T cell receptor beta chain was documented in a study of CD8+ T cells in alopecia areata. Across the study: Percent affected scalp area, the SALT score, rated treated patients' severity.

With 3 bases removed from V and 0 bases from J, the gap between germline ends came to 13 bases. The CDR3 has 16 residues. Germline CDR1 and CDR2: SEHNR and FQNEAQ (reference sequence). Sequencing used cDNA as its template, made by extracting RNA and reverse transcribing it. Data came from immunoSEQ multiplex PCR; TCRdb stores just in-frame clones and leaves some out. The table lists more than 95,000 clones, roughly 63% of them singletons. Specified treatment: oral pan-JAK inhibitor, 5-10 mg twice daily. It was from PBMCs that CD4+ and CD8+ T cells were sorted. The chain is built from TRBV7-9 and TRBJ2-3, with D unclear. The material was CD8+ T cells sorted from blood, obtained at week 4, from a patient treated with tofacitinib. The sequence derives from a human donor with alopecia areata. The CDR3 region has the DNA TGTGCCAGCAGCTTTTATGAGGCCACTAGCACAGATACGCAGTATTTT. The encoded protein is CASSFYEATSTDTQYF. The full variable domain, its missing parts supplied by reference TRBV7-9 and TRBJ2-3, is DTGVSQNPRHKITKRGQNVTFRCDPISEHNRLYWYRQTLGQGPEFLTYFQNEAQLEKSRLLSDRFSAERPKGSFSTLEIQRTEQGDSAMYLCASSFYEATSTDTQYFGPGTRLTVL.